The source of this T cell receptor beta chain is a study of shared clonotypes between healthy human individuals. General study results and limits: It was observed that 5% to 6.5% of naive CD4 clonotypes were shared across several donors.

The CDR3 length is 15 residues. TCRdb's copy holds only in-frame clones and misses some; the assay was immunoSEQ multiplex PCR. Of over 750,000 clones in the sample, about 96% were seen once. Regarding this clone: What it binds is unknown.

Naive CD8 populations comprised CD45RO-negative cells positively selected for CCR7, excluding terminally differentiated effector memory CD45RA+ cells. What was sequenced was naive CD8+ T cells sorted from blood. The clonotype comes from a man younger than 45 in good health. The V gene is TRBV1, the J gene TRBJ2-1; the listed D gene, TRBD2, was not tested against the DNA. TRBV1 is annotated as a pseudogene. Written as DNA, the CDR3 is TGCACCAGCAGCCAACAGGGACTCCTTTACAATGAGCAGTTCTTC. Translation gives CTSSQQGLLYNEQFF.